These T cell receptor beta chains were read from a single sample in a study of breast tumors, draining lymph nodes, adjacent tissues. One entry per CDR3 protein, called by TCRdb with MiXCR from the multiplex PCR reads. The repertoire holds some 120,000 distinct CDR3 sequences, 21% seen once, with roughly 2.2% in the top ten. Input material: axillary lymph node tissue. The receptors derive from a female donor with breast cancer. Some clones in this sample may be carry-over from other donors' samples. CDR3s include the opening cysteine and the closing phenylalanine or tryptophan. Each record gives: V gene, J gene, clone size, D gene, CDR3 protein, CDR3 DNA. The D gene is left open where the match is weak. A row's size may be missing; if present it is once, few, many or a size class.

TRBV29-1,TRBJ1-2,many,-,CSAPAGGARGYTF,TGCAGCGCCCCGGCGGGGGGGGCGCGCGGCTACACCTTC
TRBV28,TRBJ2-3,-,-,CASARINTVGTSTDTQYF,TGTGCCAGCGCACGCATTAACACAGTGGGAACAAGCACAGATACGCAGTATTTT
TRBV5-6,TRBJ2-2,few,-,CASRPLGPNTGELFF,TGTGCCAGCAGGCCCTTAGGTCCGAACACCGGGGAGCTGTTTTTT
TRBV6-5,TRBJ1-2,many,-,CASSYSSPSYGYTF,TGTGCCAGCAGTTACAGCAGTCCCTCATATGGCTACACCTTC
TRBV6-6,TRBJ1-2,many,-,CASSNLGGNGYTF,TGTGCCAGCAGCAACTTGGGGGGAAATGGCTACACCTTC
TRBV6-5,TRBJ2-5,many,-,CASSPRGKETQYF,TGTGCCAGCAGTCCAAGGGGGAAAGAGACCCAGTACTTC
TRBV5-1,TRBJ1-2,many,TRBD1,CASSTGGVPHGYTF,TGCGCCAGCTCGACAGGGGGCGTACCTCATGGCTACACCTTC
TRBV7-8,TRBJ2-1,many,TRBD2,CASSLWRETAYNEQFF,TGTGCCAGCAGCTTATGGCGGGAGACAGCCTACAATGAGCAGTTCTTC
TRBV6-5,TRBJ2-7,-,TRBD1,CASSNPDRGVHERYF,TGTGCCAGCAGTAACCCGGACAGGGGCGTCCACGAGCGGTACTTC
TRBV6-1,TRBJ1-1,-,-,CASSEGAGRVGNTEAFF,TGTGCCAGCAGCGAAGGGGCAGGGAGGGTGGGAAACACTGAAGCTTTCTTT
TRBV30,TRBJ1-6,many,-,CAWRRGGHSPLHF,TGTGCCTGGAGGAGGGGGGGGCACTCACCCCTCCACTTT
TRBV28,TRBJ2-1,few,-,CASSPLGNLGVSYNEQFF,TGTGCCAGCAGTCCCCTCGGGAACCTAGGGGTCTCCTACAATGAGCAGTTCTTC
TRBV5-1,TRBJ2-5,many,TRBD1,CASSLGTGRETQYF,TGTGCCAGCAGCTTAGGGACAGGGCGAGAGACCCAGTACTTC
TRBV29-1,TRBJ2-1,many,TRBD2,CSAIPESSGAWGNEQFF,TGCAGCGCTATCCCTGAATCTAGCGGAGCCTGGGGCAATGAGCAGTTCTTC
TRBV28,TRBJ2-5,-,TRBD2,CASSLRGAREIQYF,TGTGCCAGCAGTCTCCGAGGGGCGCGGGAGATCCAGTACTTC
TRBV20-1,TRBJ2-1,many,-,CSATYYNEQFF,TGCAGTGCTACTTATTATAATGAGCAGTTCTTC
TRBV2,TRBJ1-2,many,TRBD1,CASSDAEDRGLFNYGYTF,TGTGCCAGCAGCGACGCTGAGGACAGGGGGCTATTTAACTATGGCTACACCTTC
TRBV28,TRBJ2-3,few,TRBD2,CASSLGSSGVNTQYF,TGTGCCAGCAGTTTAGGGTCTAGCGGGGTGAATACGCAGTATTTT
TRBV5-1,TRBJ2-3,many,-,CASSLAGPIGADTQYF,TGCGCCAGCAGCTTGGCAGGGCCAATCGGCGCAGATACGCAGTATTTT
TRBV9,TRBJ1-3,-,TRBD1,CASSLGGTGPGNTIYF,TGTGCCAGCAGCTTGGGCGGGACAGGGCCTGGAAACACCATATATTTT
TRBV4-1,TRBJ2-3,many,TRBD1,CASSQGSGDRGLSDTQYF,TGCGCCAGCAGCCAAGGGTCAGGGGACAGGGGGCTTTCAGATACGCAGTATTTT
TRBV27,TRBJ2-7,many,-,CASSPWGAGYEQYF,TGTGCCAGCAGCCCTTGGGGGGCGGGGTACGAGCAGTACTTC
TRBV20-1,TRBJ1-5,many,-,CSAQRGGYNQPQHF,TGCAGTGCTCAGCGGGGGGGGTACAATCAGCCCCAGCATTTT
TRBV27,TRBJ1-2,-,-,CASSPLFPNYGYTF,TGTGCCAGCAGCCCTCTCTTCCCTAACTATGGCTACACCTTC
TRBV28,TRBJ2-3,many,TRBD2,CASSTSGARSDTQYF,TGTGCCAGCAGTACTAGCGGAGCTAGGTCAGATACGCAGTATTTT
TRBV6-1,TRBJ2-7,many,-,CASSNFEQYF,TGTGCCAGCAGTAACTTCGAGCAGTACTTC
TRBV5-1,TRBJ2-5,many,-,CASSLLGYQETQYF,TGCGCCAGCAGCTTGCTGGGGTATCAAGAGACCCAGTACTTC
TRBV7-2,TRBJ2-1,many,TRBD2,CASSIGTSGNNEQFF,TGTGCCAGCAGCATTGGGACTAGCGGAAACAATGAGCAGTTCTTC
TRBV27,TRBJ2-7,-,-,CASSYQRPSSYEQYF,TGTGCCAGCAGTTACCAACGGCCGAGCTCCTACGAGCAGTACTTC
TRBV6-6,TRBJ1-1,-,-,CASSLSGVAFTEAFF,TGTGCCAGCAGTTTGTCGGGGGTGGCTTTCACTGAAGCTTTCTTT
TRBV5-4,TRBJ2-7,many,TRBD1,CASSLGTGGNEQYF,TGTGCCAGCAGCCTCGGGACAGGGGGAAACGAGCAGTACTTC
TRBV6-1,TRBJ2-1,many,TRBD2,CASVAGGYNEQFF,TGTGCCAGTGTAGCGGGGGGCTACAATGAGCAGTTCTTC
TRBV28,TRBJ2-7,-,-,CASRRGTSEVYDEQYF,TGTGCCAGCAGACGGGGGACATCCGAGGTATATGACGAGCAGTACTTC
TRBV20-1,TRBJ1-4,many,TRBD1,CSARAVDRGDEKLFF,TGCAGTGCTAGAGCGGTCGACAGGGGAGATGAAAAACTGTTTTTT
TRBV6-5,TRBJ2-7,many,TRBD1,CASSSKGTGVEQYF,TGTGCCAGCAGTAGTAAAGGGACAGGGGTCGAGCAGTACTTC
TRBV11-2,TRBJ2-2,many,TRBD2,CASSSTPTSGYTGELFF,TGTGCCAGCAGCTCCACTCCGACTAGCGGGTACACCGGGGAGCTGTTTTTT
TRBV25-1,TRBJ1-3,many,-,CASSESISGNTIYF,TGTGCCAGCAGTGAATCGATTAGTGGAAACACCATATATTTT
TRBV19,TRBJ1-4,-,-,CAGRKSVAGVYEKLFF,TGTGCCGGTAGGAAATCTGTGGCGGGGGTATACGAAAAACTGTTTTTT
TRBV5-1,TRBJ2-6,many,TRBD2,CASSGGTSVGSRYSGANVLTF,TGCGCCAGCAGCGGAGGGACTAGCGTAGGATCGAGATACTCTGGGGCCAACGTCCTGACTTTC
TRBV13,TRBJ2-7,many,TRBD1,CASSPGQGATRGEQYF,TGTGCCAGCAGCCCGGGACAGGGGGCTACTCGTGGCGAGCAGTACTTC
TRBV20-1,TRBJ2-1,-,TRBD2,CSARVAGLEYNEQFF,TGCAGTGCTAGGGTTGCAGGACTAGAGTACAATGAGCAGTTCTTC
TRBV24-1,TRBJ2-1,many,-,CATSDGGTLSYNEQFF,TGTGCCACCAGTGACGGCGGGACGCTCTCCTACAATGAGCAGTTCTTC
TRBV10-1,TRBJ2-7,many,-,CASSFGQYEQYF,TGCGCCAGCAGTTTTGGACAGTACGAGCAGTACTTC
TRBV7-2,TRBJ1-2,many,-,CASSPRRYGYTF,TGTGCCAGCAGCCCGAGGCGCTATGGCTACACCTTC
TRBV5-1,TRBJ2-5,many,-,CASRQPQGKETQYF,TGCGCCAGCAGACAACCTCAGGGGAAAGAGACCCAGTACTTC
TRBV5-8,TRBJ2-3,many,TRBD2,CASSELADPADTQYF,TGTGCCAGCAGCGAACTAGCGGACCCAGCCGATACGCAGTATTTT
TRBV20-1,TRBJ2-5,many,TRBD2,CSASGLAGPRGETQYF,TGCAGTGCCTCCGGACTAGCGGGACCGAGAGGGGAGACCCAGTACTTC
TRBV20-1,TRBJ2-3,many,TRBD1,CSASWGQGRDTQYF,TGCAGTGCTAGCTGGGGACAGGGCCGGGATACGCAGTATTTT
TRBV6-1,TRBJ2-1,many,TRBD2,CASSGLVNEQFF,TGTGCCAGCAGCGGACTAGTTAATGAGCAGTTCTTC
TRBV5-1,TRBJ2-7,many,-,CASSLEGSEVDEQYF,TGCGCCAGCAGCTTGGAGGGTAGCGAGGTAGACGAGCAGTACTTC
TRBV20-1,TRBJ2-2,many,TRBD1,CSAHGQGLNTGELFF,TGCAGTGCACACGGACAGGGCCTGAACACCGGGGAGCTGTTTTTT